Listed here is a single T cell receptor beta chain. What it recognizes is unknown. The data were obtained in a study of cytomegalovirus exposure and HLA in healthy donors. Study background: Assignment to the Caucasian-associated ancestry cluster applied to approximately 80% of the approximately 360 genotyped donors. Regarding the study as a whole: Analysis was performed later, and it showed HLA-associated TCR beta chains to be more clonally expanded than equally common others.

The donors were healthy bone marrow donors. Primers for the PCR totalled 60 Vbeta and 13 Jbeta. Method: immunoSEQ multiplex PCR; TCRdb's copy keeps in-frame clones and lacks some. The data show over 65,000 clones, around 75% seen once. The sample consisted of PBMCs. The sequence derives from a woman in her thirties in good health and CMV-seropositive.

CDR3 loop: CASSLVFLDYEQYF. The DNA for the CDR3 is TGCGCCAGCAGCCTGGTCTTCTTAGACTACGAGCAGTACTTC. J is TRBJ2-7 and V is TRBV4-1; D not resolved. The CDR3 contains 14 residues. Germline-derived CDR1 and CDR2 are MGHRA and YSYEKL. The V gene lost 4 bases and the J gene lost 3 bases, with 13 bases spanning the gap.